What follows are 17 T cell receptor beta chains derived from one specimen sequenced in a study of response to subunit inactivated influenza vaccine. A single record per CDR3 protein comes from TCRdb applying MiXCR to the RT-PCR reads. The table records 800,000 or so distinct CDR3 sequences, 21% of them present only once. The material sequenced was PBMCs from blood, taken less than 6 days after vaccination. These receptors originate from a man in his fifties who received an inactivated influenza vaccine.

A few counts support this clonotype. J is TRBJ1-2 and V is TRBV7-9; 11 bases match TRBD1. The CDR3 is 15 amino acids. Germline V CDR1 and CDR2: SEHNR, FQNEAQ (reference sequence). J was trimmed by 4 bases and V by 4 bases; bases with no gene match: 5. CDR3 protein: CASSSPGTGGYGYTF. DNA of the CDR3: TGTGCCAGCAGCTCACCCGGGACAGGGGGCTATGGCTACACCTTC.

The V gene is TRBV2, the J gene TRBJ2-6; 7 bases map to TRBD1. Germline V gene data show CDR1 as SNHLY and CDR2 as FYNNEI. The CDR3 has 18 residues. V lost 0 bases to trimming and J lost 1 base; unmatched junction nucleotides: 6. The chain's CDR3 is CASSEAEGTESGANVLTF. The CDR3 coding sequence is TGTGCCAGCAGTGAAGCAGAAGGGACAGAGTCTGGGGCCAACGTCCTGACTTTC.

The chain is built from TRBV20-1 and TRBJ2-3, with 13 positions matching TRBD2. This CDR3 spans 16 amino acids. With 1 base clipped from V and 1 base from J, the junction kept 2 bases outside the gene matches. Germline-derived CDR1 and CDR2 are DFQATT and SNEGSKA (reference sequence). The CDR3 here is CSARGGLAGGTDTQYF. The CDR3 nucleotides are TGCAGTGCTAGAGGAGGACTAGCGGGAGGCACAGATACGCAGTATTTT.

V is TRBV20-1 and J is TRBJ1-5, with a tentative D call TRBD1 (6 bases). CDR1 is DFQATT, CDR2 SNEGSKA, per germline (reference sequence). The CDR3 has 14 residues. The ends were cut back, 0 bases at V and 6 bases at J, with 12 bases in the middle. CDR3 residues: CSARDTGFGQPQHF. DNA for the CDR3: TGCAGTGCTAGAGACACAGGGTTTGGTCAGCCCCAGCATTTT.

This clonotype was detected only a few times. CDR3 amino acids: CSALNNLAAFYNEQFF. The CDR3 bases are TGCAGTGCCTTAAATAACCTAGCGGCATTTTACAATGAGCAGTTCTTC. The chain links TRBV20-1 to TRBJ2-1; 7 bases map to TRBD2. The germline V gene has CDR1 DFQATT and CDR2 SNEGSKA (reference sequence). The length of the CDR3 is 16 residues. With 6 bases clipped from V and 4 bases from J, the junction kept 15 bases outside the gene matches.

This clonotype came up a few times. The CDR3, as DNA: TGCAGTGCGCCGGACAGGGGGCGATATTCACCCCTCCACTTT. Its protein product is CSAPDRGRYSPLHF. The rearrangement links TRBV20-1 to TRBJ1-6, with 11 bases aligning to TRBD1. The CDR3 spans 14 residues. Germline-derived CDR1 and CDR2 are DFQATT and SNEGSKA (reference sequence). J lost 8 bases, V lost 6 bases, and 6 bases had no gene match.

This clonotype has more than one count but fewer than ten. The rearrangement joins TRBV9 to TRBJ1-6; 7 bases map to TRBD1. From germline, CDR1 is SGDLS and CDR2 YYNGEE. The CDR3 runs 15 residues. With V trimmed by 4 bases and J by 7 bases, 8 bases remained unmatched. CDR3 in DNA: TGTGCCAGCAGCAAAAACAGGGGATTCAATTCACCCCTCCACTTT. Its translation: CASSKNRGFNSPLHF. Variable domain in full (rest from reference TRBV9 and TRBJ1-6): DSGVTQTPKHLITATGQRVTLRCSPRSGDLSVYWYQQSLDQGLQFLIQYYNGEERAKGNILERFSAQQFPDLHSELNLSSLELGDSALYFCASSKNRGFNSPLHFGNGTRLTVT.

J is TRBJ2-7 and V is TRBV10-3; D is perhaps TRBD1 (5 bases). The CDR3 contains 15 residues. Germline values: CDR1 ENHRY, CDR2 SYGVKD. The V end lost 5 bases, the J end lost 0 bases, and 14 bases lay between the germline ends. The CDR3 nucleotides are TGTGCCATCAGTCAGGGTGTAAAATCCTCCTACGAGCAGTACTTC. Protein: CAISQGVKSSYEQYF.

The V gene is TRBV7-7, the J gene TRBJ2-2; 8 bases agree with TRBD1. The CDR3 consists of 16 residues. The J segment lost 0 bases and the V segment lost 5 bases, leaving 5 bases of the junction unmatched. Germline lookup yields CDR1 SSHAT and CDR2 FNYEAQ (reference sequence). This chain's CDR3 is CASSVQGGANTGELFF. The DNA of the CDR3 is TGTGCCAGCAGCGTACAGGGGGGCGCGAACACCGGGGAGCTGTTTTTT.

The rearrangement links TRBV12-5 to TRBJ1-1; 8 bases align to TRBD1. The CDR3 has 14 residues. The germline CDR1 and CDR2 sequences are LGHNT and FRNRAP. V was pared by 2 bases and J by 1 base, with 0 bases of the junction left unmatched. CDR3 sequence (DNA): TGTGCTAGTGGTTTGACAGGGGGGAACACTGAAGCTTTCTTT. Translated: CASGLTGGNTEAFF.

This clonotype was counted once. The V and J genes are TRBV7-2 and TRBJ2-3; TRBD2 matches 7 bases. Germline V lookup: CDR1 SGHTA, CDR2 FQGNSA. The CDR3 contains 15 residues. V trimming: 4 bases; J trimming: 6 bases; junction bases outside the gene matches: 10. As DNA, the CDR3 is TGTGCCAGCAGCTCCGGGAGGCCCTACGCGGATACGCAGTATTTT. It specifies CASSSGRPYADTQYF.

The chain employs TRBV6-5 and TRBJ2-1; 13 bases map to TRBD2. The CDR3 consists of 16 residues. The germline gives CDR1 MNHEY, CDR2 SVGAGI. Trimming cost V 4 bases and J 4 bases; bases outside gene matches: 4. The CDR3: CASSSLTSGRYNEQFF. In nucleotides, the CDR3 is TGTGCCAGCAGTTCCCTGACTAGCGGGAGGTACAATGAGCAGTTCTTC.

This chain connects TRBV18 to TRBJ1-1; no clear D gene. The germline V gene encodes CDR1 KGHSH and CDR2 LQKENI. Deletions cut 3 bases from V and 0 bases from J, with 8 bases between. The CDR3 is made up of 14 amino acids. The CDR3 nucleotides read TGTGCCAGCTCACCTAGGACCATGAACACTGAAGCTTTCTTT. Residues: CASSPRTMNTEAFF.

This clonotype was seen a few times. The chain carries TRBV7-2 and TRBJ1-1; D perhaps matches TRBD1 (6 bases). The V gene's germline CDR1 is SGHTA and CDR2 FQGNSA. The CDR3 covers 16 residues. The V end lost 4 bases, the J end lost 6 bases, and 21 bases lay between the germline ends. CDR3 region: CASSSGPRGTSPEAFF. As DNA, the CDR3 is TGTGCCAGCAGCTCTGGCCCCCGCGGGACAAGCCCTGAAGCTTTCTTT.

The genes are TRBV19 and TRBJ2-7; the D gene could be TRBD1 or TRBD2 (7 bases each). V lost 9 bases to trimming and J lost 6 bases, with 21 bases between them. CDR1 is LNHDA, CDR2 SQIVND, per germline (reference sequence). This CDR3 region has 14 residues. Here the CDR3 reads CASRRQGGSGEQYF. The CDR3, as DNA: TGTGCCAGCCGAAGACAGGGCGGGAGTGGCGAGCAGTACTTC.

This clonotype was observed a few times. The chain is built from TRBV14 and TRBJ2-2; tentatively, D is TRBD1 (5 bases). Germline V lookup: CDR1 SGHDN, CDR2 FVKESK. Trimming shortened V by 1 base and J by 16 bases, and 16 bases separated the two germline ends. The CDR3 length is 13 residues. The CDR3 nucleotides read TGTGCCAGCAGCCAAGGGGTCCAGGGAAGGCCGTTTTTT. Translating gives CASSQGVQGRPFF.

This rearrangement joins TRBV24-1 to TRBJ2-1, with TRBD2 identical over 12 bases. V dropped 3 bases and J dropped 8; count of bases not matched to a gene: 7. The CDR3 has 16 residues. The germline gives CDR1 KGHDR, CDR2 SFDVKD. Written as DNA, the CDR3 is TGTGCCACCAGTGATGTCCTAGCGGGGGGGCCGGATGAGCAGTTCTTC. The encoded protein is CATSDVLAGGPDEQFF.